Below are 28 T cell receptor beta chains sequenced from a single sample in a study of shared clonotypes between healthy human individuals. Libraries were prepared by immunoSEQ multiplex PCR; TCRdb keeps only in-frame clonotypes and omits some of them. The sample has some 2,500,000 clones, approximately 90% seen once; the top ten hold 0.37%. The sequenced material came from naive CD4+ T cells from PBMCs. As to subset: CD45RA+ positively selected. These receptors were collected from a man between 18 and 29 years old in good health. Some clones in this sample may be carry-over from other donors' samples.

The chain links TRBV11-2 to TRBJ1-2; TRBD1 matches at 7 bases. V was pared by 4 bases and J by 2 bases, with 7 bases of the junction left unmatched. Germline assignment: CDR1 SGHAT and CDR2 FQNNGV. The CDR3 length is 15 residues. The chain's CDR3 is CASSSYRGTNYGYTF. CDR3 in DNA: TGTGCCAGCAGCTCCTACAGGGGAACGAACTATGGCTACACCTTC.

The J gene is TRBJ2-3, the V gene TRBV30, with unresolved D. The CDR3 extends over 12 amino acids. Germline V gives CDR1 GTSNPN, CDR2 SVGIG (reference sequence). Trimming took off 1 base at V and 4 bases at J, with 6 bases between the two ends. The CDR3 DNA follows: TGTGCCTGGAGTGGGGTAGCAGATACGCAGTATTTT. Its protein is CAWSGVADTQYF.

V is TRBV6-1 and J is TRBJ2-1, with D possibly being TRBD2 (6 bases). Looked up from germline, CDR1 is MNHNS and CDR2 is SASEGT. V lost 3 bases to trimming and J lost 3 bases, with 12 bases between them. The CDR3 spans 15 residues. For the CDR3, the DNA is TGTGCCAGCAGTGACCGGGGTAGCGGCTACAATGAGCAGTTCTTC. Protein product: CASSDRGSGYNEQFF.

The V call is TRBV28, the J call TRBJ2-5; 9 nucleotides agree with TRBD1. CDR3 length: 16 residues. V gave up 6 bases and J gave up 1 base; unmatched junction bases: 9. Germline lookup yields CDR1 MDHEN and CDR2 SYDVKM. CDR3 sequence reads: CASSRVPGQGQETQYF. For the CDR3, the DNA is TGTGCCAGCAGCCGCGTCCCGGGACAGGGCCAAGAGACCCAGTACTTC. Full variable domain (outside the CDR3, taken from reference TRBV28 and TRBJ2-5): DVKVTQSSRYLVKRTGEKVFLECVQDMDHENMFWYRQDPGLGLRLIYFSYDVKMKEKGDIPEGYSVSREKKERFSLILESASTNQTSMYLCASSRVPGQGQETQYFGPGTRLLVL.

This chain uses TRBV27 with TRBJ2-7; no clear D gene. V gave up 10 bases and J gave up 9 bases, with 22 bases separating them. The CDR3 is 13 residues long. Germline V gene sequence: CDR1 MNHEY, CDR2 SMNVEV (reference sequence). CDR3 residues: CATTGRNLGAQYF. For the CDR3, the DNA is TGTGCCACTACTGGGCGGAACCTAGGCGCGCAGTACTTC.

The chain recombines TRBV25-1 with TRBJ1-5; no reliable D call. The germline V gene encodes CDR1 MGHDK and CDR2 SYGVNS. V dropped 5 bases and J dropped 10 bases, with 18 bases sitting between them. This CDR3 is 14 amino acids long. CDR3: CASSPTTTAQPQHF. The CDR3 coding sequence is TGTGCCAGCAGTCCAACTACGACGGCCCAACCCCAGCATTTT. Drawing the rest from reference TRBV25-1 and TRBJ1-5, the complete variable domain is EADIYQTPRYLVIGTGKKITLECSQTMGHDKMYWYQQDPGMELHLIHYSYGVNSTEKGDLSSESTVSRIRTEHFPLTLESARPSHTSQYLCASSPTTTAQPQHFGDGTRLSIL.

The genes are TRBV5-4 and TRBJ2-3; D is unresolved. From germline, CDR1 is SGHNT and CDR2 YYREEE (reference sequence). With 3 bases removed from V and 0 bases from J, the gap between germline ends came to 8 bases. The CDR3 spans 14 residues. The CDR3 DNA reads TGTGCCAGCAGCTCTACGACTAGCACAGATACGCAGTATTTT. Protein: CASSSTTSTDTQYF.

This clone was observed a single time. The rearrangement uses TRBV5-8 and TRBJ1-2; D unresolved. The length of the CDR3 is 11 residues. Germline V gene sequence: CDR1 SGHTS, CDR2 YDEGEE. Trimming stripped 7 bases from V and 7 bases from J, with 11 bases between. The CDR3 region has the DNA TGTGCCAGCGCCTGGAACCGTGGCTACACCTTC. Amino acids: CASAWNRGYTF. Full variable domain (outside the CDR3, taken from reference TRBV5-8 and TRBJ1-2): EAGVTQSPTHLIKTRGQQATLRCSPISGHTSVYWYQQALGLGLQFLLWYDEGEERNRGNFPPRFSGRQFPNYSSELNVNALELEDSALYLCASAWNRGYTFGSGTRLTVV.

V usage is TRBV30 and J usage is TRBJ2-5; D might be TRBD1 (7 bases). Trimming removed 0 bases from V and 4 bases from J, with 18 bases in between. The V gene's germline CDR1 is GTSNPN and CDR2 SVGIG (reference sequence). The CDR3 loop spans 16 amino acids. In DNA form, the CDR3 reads TGTGCCTGGAGTGTCGGGTTCAGGGGGGTCCGAGAGACCCAGTACTTC. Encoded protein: CAWSVGFRGVRETQYF.

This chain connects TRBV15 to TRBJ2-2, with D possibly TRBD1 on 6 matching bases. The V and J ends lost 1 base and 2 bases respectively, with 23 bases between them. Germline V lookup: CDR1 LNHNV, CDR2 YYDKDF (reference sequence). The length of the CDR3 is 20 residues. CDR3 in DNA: TGTGCCACCAGCAGAGCCTTTTATGAAACTCCGGGACACAACACCGGGGAGCTGTTTTTT. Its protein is CATSRAFYETPGHNTGELFF.

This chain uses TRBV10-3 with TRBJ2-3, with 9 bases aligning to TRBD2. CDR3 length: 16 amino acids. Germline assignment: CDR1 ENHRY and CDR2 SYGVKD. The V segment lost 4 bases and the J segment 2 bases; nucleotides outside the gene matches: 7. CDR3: CAISGGSGGITDTQYF. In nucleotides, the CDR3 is TGTGCCATCAGTGGGGGTAGCGGGGGAATCACAGATACGCAGTATTTT.

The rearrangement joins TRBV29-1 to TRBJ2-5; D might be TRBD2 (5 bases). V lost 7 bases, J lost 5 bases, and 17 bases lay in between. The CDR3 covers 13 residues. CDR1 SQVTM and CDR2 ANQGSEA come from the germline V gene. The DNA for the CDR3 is TGCAGCGGGGAGAGCGCAGGTCGGGAGACCCAGTACTTC. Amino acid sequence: CSGESAGRETQYF.

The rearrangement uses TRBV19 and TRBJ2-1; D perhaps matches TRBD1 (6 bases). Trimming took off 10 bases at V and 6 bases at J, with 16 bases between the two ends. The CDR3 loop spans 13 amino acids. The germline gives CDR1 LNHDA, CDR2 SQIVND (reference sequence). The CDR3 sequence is CATRDTPANEQFF. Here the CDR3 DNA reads TGTGCCACAAGGGACACGCCGGCCAATGAGCAGTTCTTC.

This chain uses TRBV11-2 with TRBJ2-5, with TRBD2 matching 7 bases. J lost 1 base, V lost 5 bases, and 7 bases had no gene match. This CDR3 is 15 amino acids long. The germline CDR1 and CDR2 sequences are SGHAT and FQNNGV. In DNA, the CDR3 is TGTGCCAGCAGCCCTCCTGGGACTACCCAAGAGACCCAGTACTTC. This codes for CASSPPGTTQETQYF.

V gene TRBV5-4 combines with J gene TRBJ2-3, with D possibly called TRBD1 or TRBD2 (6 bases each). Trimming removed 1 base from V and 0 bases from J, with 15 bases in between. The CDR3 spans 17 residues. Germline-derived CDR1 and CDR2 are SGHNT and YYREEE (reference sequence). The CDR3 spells CASSLLLGGGSTDTQYF. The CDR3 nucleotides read TGTGCCAGCAGCTTGTTACTGGGGGGCGGGAGCACAGATACGCAGTATTTT.

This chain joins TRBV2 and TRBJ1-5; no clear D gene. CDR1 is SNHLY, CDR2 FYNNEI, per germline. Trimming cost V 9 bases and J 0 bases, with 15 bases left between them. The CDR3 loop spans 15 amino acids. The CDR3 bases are TGTGCCAGACCACCCGGCCGGTATAGCAATCAGCCCCAGCATTTT. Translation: CARPPGRYSNQPQHF.

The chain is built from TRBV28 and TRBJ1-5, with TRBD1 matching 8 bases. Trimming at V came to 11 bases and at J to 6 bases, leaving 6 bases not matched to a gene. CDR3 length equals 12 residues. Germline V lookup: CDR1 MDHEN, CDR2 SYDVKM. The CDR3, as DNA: TGTGCCGGACGGACAGGGTTTCAGCCCCAGCATTTT. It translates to CAGRTGFQPQHF.

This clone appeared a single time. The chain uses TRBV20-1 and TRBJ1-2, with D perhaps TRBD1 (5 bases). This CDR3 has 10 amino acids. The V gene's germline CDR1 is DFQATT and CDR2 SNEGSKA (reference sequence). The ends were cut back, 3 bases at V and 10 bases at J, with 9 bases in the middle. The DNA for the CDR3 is TGCAGTGCTAGCGTACAGGCCTACACCTTC. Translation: CSASVQAYTF.

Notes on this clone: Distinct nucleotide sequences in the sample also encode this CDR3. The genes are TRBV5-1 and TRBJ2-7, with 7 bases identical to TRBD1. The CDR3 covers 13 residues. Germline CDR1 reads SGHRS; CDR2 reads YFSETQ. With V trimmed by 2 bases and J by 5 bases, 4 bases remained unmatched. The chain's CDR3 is CASSLQGSDEQYF. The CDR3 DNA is TGCGCCAGCAGCTTACAGGGGTCCGACGAGCAGTACTTC.

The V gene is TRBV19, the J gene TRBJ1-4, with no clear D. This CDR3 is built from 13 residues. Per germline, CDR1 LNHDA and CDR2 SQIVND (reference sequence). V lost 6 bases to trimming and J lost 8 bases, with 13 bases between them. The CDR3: CASSKRMGEKLFF. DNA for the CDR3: TGTGCCAGTAGCAAACGGATGGGGGAAAAACTGTTTTTT.

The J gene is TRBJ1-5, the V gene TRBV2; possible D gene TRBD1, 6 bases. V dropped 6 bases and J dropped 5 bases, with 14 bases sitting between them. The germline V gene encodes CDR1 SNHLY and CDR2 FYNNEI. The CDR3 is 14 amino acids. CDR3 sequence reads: CASSLDRPDQPQHF. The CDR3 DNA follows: TGTGCCAGCAGCCTAGACAGGCCGGATCAGCCCCAGCATTTT.

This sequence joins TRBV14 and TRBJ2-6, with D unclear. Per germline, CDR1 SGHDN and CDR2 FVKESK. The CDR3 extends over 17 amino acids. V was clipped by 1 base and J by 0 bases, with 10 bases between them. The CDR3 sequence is CASSQVRRSSGANVLTF. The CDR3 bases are TGTGCCAGCAGCCAAGTCAGGCGGAGCTCTGGGGCCAACGTCCTGACTTTC.

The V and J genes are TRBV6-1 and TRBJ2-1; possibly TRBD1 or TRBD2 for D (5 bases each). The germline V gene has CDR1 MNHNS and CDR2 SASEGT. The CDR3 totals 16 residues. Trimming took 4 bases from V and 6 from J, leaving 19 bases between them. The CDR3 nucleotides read TGTGCCAGCAGTGGAGGGGCTTTCAGACGGATCAATGAGCAGTTCTTC. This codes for CASSGGAFRRINEQFF.

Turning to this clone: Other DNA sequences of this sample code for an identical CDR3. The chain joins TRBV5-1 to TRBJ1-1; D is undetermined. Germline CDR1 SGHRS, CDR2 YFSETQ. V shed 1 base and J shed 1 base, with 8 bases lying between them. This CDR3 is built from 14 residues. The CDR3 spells CASSLLTGNTEAFF. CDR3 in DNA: TGCGCCAGCAGCTTGTTGACGGGGAACACTGAAGCTTTCTTT.

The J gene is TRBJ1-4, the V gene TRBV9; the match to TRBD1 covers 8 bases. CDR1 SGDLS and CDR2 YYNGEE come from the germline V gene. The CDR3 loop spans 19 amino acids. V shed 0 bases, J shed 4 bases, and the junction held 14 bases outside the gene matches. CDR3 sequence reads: CASSVASQGASSINEKLFF. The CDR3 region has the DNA TGTGCCAGCAGCGTAGCTAGTCAGGGGGCCTCTTCAATTAATGAAAAACTGTTTTTT.

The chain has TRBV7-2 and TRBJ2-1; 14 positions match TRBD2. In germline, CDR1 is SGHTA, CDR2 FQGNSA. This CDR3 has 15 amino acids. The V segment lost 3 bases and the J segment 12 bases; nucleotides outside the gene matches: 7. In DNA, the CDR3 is TGTGCCAGCAGCTTGCGACTAGCGGGAGGGCCGGGGCAGTTCTTC. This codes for CASSLRLAGGPGQFF.

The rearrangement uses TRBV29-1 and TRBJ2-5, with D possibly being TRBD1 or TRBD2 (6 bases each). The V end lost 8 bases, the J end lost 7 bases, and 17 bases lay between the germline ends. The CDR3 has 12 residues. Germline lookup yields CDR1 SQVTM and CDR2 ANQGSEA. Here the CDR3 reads CSLNLGGGTQYF. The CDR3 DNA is TGCAGCCTAAACCTGGGGGGCGGGACCCAGTACTTC.

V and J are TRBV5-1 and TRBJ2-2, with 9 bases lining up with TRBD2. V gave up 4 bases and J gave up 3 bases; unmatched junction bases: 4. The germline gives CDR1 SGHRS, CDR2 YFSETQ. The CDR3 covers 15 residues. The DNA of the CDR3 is TGCGCCAGCAGCCAGAGCGGGGGGCACACCGGGGAGCTGTTTTTT. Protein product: CASSQSGGHTGELFF.